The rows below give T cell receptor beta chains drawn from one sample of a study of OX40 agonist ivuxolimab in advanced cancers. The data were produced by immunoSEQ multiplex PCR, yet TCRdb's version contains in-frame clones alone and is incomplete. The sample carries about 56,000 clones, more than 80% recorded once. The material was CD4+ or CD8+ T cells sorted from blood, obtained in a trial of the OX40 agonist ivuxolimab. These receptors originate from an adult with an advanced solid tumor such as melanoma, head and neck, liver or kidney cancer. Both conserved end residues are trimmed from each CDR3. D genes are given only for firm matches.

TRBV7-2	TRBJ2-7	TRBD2	ASSLDSTSGIYEQY
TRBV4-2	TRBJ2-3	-	ASAAGGSTDTQY
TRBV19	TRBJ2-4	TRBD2	ASKGLAGGDIQY
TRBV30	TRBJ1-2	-	AWSRTRQNYGYT
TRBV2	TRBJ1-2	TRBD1	ASSRQGVNYGYT
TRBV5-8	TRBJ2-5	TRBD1	ASSLLGQGVETQY
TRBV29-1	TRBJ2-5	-	SPEGQETQY
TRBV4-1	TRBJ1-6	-	ASSQGPDISNSPLH
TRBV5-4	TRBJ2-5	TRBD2	ASSAGDGGQETQY
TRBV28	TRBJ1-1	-	ASRGPGNTEAF
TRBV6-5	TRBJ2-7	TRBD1	ASRRQGGYYEQY
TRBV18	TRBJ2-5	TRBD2	ASSYGGEHQETQY
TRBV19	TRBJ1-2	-	ASSMTGERSYT
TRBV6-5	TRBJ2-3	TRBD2	ASMFSGRGTDTQY
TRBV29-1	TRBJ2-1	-	SARDSRNEQF
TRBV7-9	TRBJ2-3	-	ASSLMISDTDTQY
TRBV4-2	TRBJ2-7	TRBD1	ASSRGQAYEQY
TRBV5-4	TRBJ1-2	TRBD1	ASSRTGTGEGGGYT
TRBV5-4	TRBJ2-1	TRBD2	ASSSRTSGNEQF
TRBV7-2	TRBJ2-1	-	ASSLTSLRYNEQF
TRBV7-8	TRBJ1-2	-	ASSLGLRGADGYT
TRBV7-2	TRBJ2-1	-	ASSSTRYNEQF
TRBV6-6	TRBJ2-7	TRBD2	ASSKLAAYEQY
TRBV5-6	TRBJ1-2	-	ASSLGPLSYT
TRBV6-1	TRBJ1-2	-	ASSDYGYT
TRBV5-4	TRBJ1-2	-	ASSLARDGANYGYT
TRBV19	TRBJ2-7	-	ASSLQTTREQY
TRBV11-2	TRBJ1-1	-	ASSLVGGLDTEAF
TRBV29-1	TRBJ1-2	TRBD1	SALTGNYGYT
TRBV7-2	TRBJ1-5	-	ASSLMSGRDQPQH
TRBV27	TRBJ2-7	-	ASSPGERATYEQY